This T cell receptor (beta chain) was captured in a study of T cells in localized non-small cell lung cancer. The data were produced by immunoSEQ multiplex PCR, yet TCRdb's version contains in-frame clones alone and is incomplete. The sample includes around 12,000 clones, about 86% of them seen just once. CDR1 is MNHEY and CDR2 is SMNVEV in the germline V gene (reference sequence). This CDR3 comprises 12 residues. Trimming took off 8 bases at V and 7 bases at J, with 14 bases between the two ends. Of note for this clone: No antigen is known for it.

Broader study findings: A median of approximately 60 of the top 100 tumor clones appeared in adjacent lung, which was paired and uninvolved. Uninvolved adjacent lung showed peak T cell clonality, exceeding tumor. In the blood, greater T cell density corresponded to longer overall survival.

The chain employs TRBV27 and TRBJ2-5; D is ambiguous. Sequencing was performed on peripheral blood, taken before any cancer treatment. The TCR comes from a male donor at least 60 years old with stage I lung adenocarcinoma. This CDR3 reads CASGPEAGTQYF. In nucleotides, the CDR3 is TGTGCCAGCGGTCCCGAAGCTGGGACCCAGTACTTC.